This record concerns one T cell receptor (beta chain) sequence. The data belong to a study of OX40 agonist ivuxolimab in advanced cancers. Sequenced by immunoSEQ multiplex PCR; TCRdb stores in-frame clones only, minus some. This sample has over 50,000 clones; 75% to 90% occur once, and the top ten carry 15% to 20%. This CDR3 contains 15 residues. Looked up from germline, CDR1 is SNHLY and CDR2 is FYNNEI. The V end was cut by 6 bases, the J end by 0 bases, with 14 bases between. Specimen: CD4+ or CD8+ T cells sorted from blood, collected in a trial of the OX40 agonist ivuxolimab. This TCR came from an adult with an advanced solid tumor such as melanoma, head and neck, liver or kidney cancer. The V gene is TRBV2, the J gene TRBJ1-1, with D maybe TRBD1 (5 bases). The CDR3 sequence: CASSRTGTLNTEAFF. DNA for the CDR3: TGTGCCAGCAGCCGGACTGGGACCCTGAACACTGAAGCTTTCTTT.